Below, 11 T cell receptor beta chains from the same sample are listed, as sequenced in a study of identical twins. TCRdb independently ran MiXCR on the 5' RACE reads; one entry per CDR3 protein. The table lists 460,000 or so distinct CDR3 sequences, approximately 15% of them singletons. The same sample was also studied in work on yellow fever vaccine responses in identical twins.

Sequencing was carried out using CD4+ T cells sorted from blood. These receptors were collected from a woman younger than 30 in good health.

The CDR3 bases are TGCAGTGCTAGAGTGCCCTGGTACGAGCAGTACTTC. Protein: CSARVPWYEQYF. This rearrangement joins TRBV20-1 to TRBJ2-7; D not resolved. V was clipped by 1 base and J by 4 bases, with 8 bases between them. The CDR3 sequence is 12 residues long. Germline CDR1 reads DFQATT; CDR2 reads SNEGSKA (reference sequence).

This chain uses TRBV3-1 with TRBJ2-6, with D perhaps TRBD2 (6 bases). CDR3 length: 13 amino acids. Germline-derived CDR1 and CDR2 are LGHDT and YNNKEL (reference sequence). V was cut by 9 bases and J by 7 bases, with 13 bases left in between. CDR3 in DNA: TGTGCCAGTACTCACGGGGGAGCCAACGTCCTGACTTTC. It encodes CASTHGGANVLTF.

In its sample, this clonotype was seen a few times. The chain employs TRBV6-4 and TRBJ2-1, with 10 bases matching TRBD2. The germline V gene has CDR1 MRHNA and CDR2 SNTAGT. The CDR3 extends over 15 amino acids. Trimming took 0 bases from V and 5 from J; bases not matched to a gene: 1. The CDR3 is CASSDSSGGDNEQFF. CDR3 sequence (DNA): TGTGCCAGCAGTGACTCAAGCGGGGGGGACAATGAGCAGTTCTTC.

The CDR3 DNA sequence: TGTGCCAGCAGCTTAGGTTTTGGGACTAGCCCGCCGCTGTTTTTT. It translates to CASSLGFGTSPPLFF. V is TRBV11-3 and J is TRBJ2-2; 9 bases agree with TRBD2. J lost 13 bases, V lost 1 base, and 10 bases had no gene match. CDR3 length: 15 residues. Looked up from germline, CDR1 is SGHNT and CDR2 is YENEEA. The entire variable domain, with the rest obtained from reference TRBV11-3 and TRBJ2-2, is as follows: EAGVVQSPRYKIIEKKQPVAFWCNPISGHNTLYWYLQNLGQGPELLIRYENEEAVDDSQLPKDRFSAERLKGVDSTLKIQPAELGDSAVYLCASSLGFGTSPPLFFGEGSRLTVL.

The genes are TRBV6-1 and TRBJ2-3; D may be TRBD1 or TRBD2 (5 bases each). Trimming pared 8 bases from V and 0 bases from J, leaving 24 bases between. The CDR3 runs 18 residues. From germline, CDR1 is MNHNS and CDR2 SASEGT. This chain's CDR3 is CASPPGPRMISSTDTQYF. Here the CDR3 DNA reads TGTGCCAGCCCCCCGGGACCACGCATGATTTCTAGCACAGATACGCAGTATTTT.

Only a few counts were recorded for this clonotype. J is TRBJ2-6 and V is TRBV9, with TRBD1 as a possible D gene (6 bases). Trimming took 4 bases from V and 2 from J, leaving 13 bases between them. Germline lookup yields CDR1 SGDLS and CDR2 YYNGEE. This CDR3 region has 16 residues. The CDR3 region has the DNA TGTGCCAGCAGCCCCGTGGGGGCAGCTGGGGCCAACGTCCTGACTTTC. This encodes CASSPVGAAGANVLTF.

This clonotype was found a few times. The chain couples TRBV9 to TRBJ2-7; TRBD1 might be the D (6 bases). CDR1 and CDR2 from the germline V gene are SGDLS and YYNGEE. With 0 bases removed from V and 3 bases from J, the gap between germline ends came to 7 bases. This CDR3 comprises 13 residues. The CDR3 nucleotides read TGTGCCAGCAGCGTAGTAGGGGGCTACGAGCAGTACTTC. Residues: CASSVVGGYEQYF.

The chain recombines TRBV5-1 with TRBJ2-6; D unclear. Germline V gene lookup returns CDR1 SGHRS and CDR2 YFSETQ. The CDR3 contains 16 residues. V lost 2 bases and J 0 bases, leaving 9 bases between the germline ends. This chain's CDR3 is CASSLGASSGANVLTF. For the CDR3, the DNA is TGCGCCAGCAGCTTAGGTGCAAGCTCTGGGGCCAACGTCCTGACTTTC.

This rearrangement joins TRBV21-1 to TRBJ2-6; TRBD1 was called by the table and not checked on the DNA. TRBV21-1 is flagged as a pseudogene. The CDR3 loop spans 16 amino acids. In nucleotides, the CDR3 is TGTGCCAGCAGAGTAGGGGGCCTCTCTGGGGCCAACGTCCTGACTTTC. Encoded protein: CASRVGGLSGANVLTF.

The genes are TRBV2 and TRBJ1-5, with 9 bases lining up with TRBD1. Trimming took 10 bases from V and 3 from J; bases not matched to a gene: 13. The CDR3 extends over 16 amino acids. In germline, CDR1 is SNHLY, CDR2 FYNNEI. CDR3 region: CATRLDRGAPNQPQHF. The CDR3 bases are TGTGCCACAAGGCTGGACAGGGGTGCCCCCAATCAGCCCCAGCATTTT. The variable domain in full, completed from reference TRBV2 and TRBJ1-5, reads EPEVTQTPSHQVTQMGQEVILRCVPISNHLYFYWYRQILGQKVEFLVSFYNNEISEKSEIFDDQFSVERPDGSNFTLKIRSTKLEDSAMYFCATRLDRGAPNQPQHFGDGTRLSIL.

This clonotype has more than one count but fewer than ten. The chain combines TRBV7-2 with TRBJ2-1, with 10 bases fitting TRBD2. Germline CDR1 reads SGHTA; CDR2 reads FQGNSA. J gave up 10 bases and V 2 bases, and 8 bases lay outside the gene matches. There are 15 residues in the CDR3. The CDR3 DNA reads TGTGCCAGCAGCTTACATAGCGGGGGGCCCAGGGAGCAGTTCTTC. It yields the protein CASSLHSGGPREQFF.